What follows are 31 T cell receptor beta chains derived from one specimen sequenced in a study of vaccination and CD4 T cells after COVID-19. With the Oncomine TCR Beta short-read assay, DNA from cultured CD4+ T cells was sequenced. TCRdb recomputed calls from the PCR reads with MiXCR, one row per CDR3 protein. The data hold about 16,000 distinct CDR3 sequences, with 36% observed a single time. No cognate antigen is known for these TCRs. Described treatment: approximately nine-day PBMC culture with coronavirus spike peptide pools or control peptides (ViraFEST assay). The specimen was CD4+ T cells from blood, cultured in vitro, collected before SARS-CoV-2 vaccination. The receptor set was obtained from a human donor who received a COVID-19 vaccine.

This clonotype was seen a few times. This chain joins TRBV6-5 and TRBJ1-6; TRBD1 might be the D (5 bases). The germline V gene has CDR1 MNHEY and CDR2 SVGAGI. This CDR3 region has 15 residues. Trimming shortened V by 4 bases and J by 5 bases, and 12 bases separated the two germline ends. This CDR3 reads CASSLGNRNNSPLHF. DNA for the CDR3: TGTGCCAGCAGTTTGGGGAACAGGAATAATTCACCCCTCCACTTT.

This clonotype was detected only a few times. This chain uses TRBV6-1 with TRBJ2-1; D is unresolved. With 6 bases removed from V and 6 bases from J, the gap between germline ends came to 3 bases. The CDR3 has 10 residues. From germline, CDR1 is MNHNS and CDR2 SASEGT. The CDR3 coding sequence is TGTGCCAGCAGCGGCAATGAGCAGTTCTTC. Translating it yields CASSGNEQFF.

There are a few counts of this clonotype. The rearrangement links TRBV7-2 to TRBJ2-4; 16 bases map to TRBD2. V shed 5 bases and J 16 bases; nucleotides not matched to a gene: 11. Germline V gene data show CDR1 as SGHTA and CDR2 as FQGNSA. This CDR3 comprises 15 residues. The CDR3 reads CASSPGTSGGASVYF. The CDR3 DNA reads TGTGCCAGCAGCCCCGGGACTAGCGGGGGGGCCTCGGTCTACTTC. The full variable domain, completed using reference TRBV7-2 and TRBJ2-4, is GAGVSQSPSNKVTEKGKDVELRCDPISGHTALYWYRQSLGQGLEFLIYFQGNSAPDKSGLPSDRFSAERTGGSVSTLTIQRTQQEDSAVYLCASSPGTSGGASVYFGAGTRLSVL.

This clonotype is medium-sized (0.01 to 0.1%). V usage is TRBV25-1 and J usage is TRBJ1-4, with D perhaps TRBD1 (5 bases). Trimming shortened V by 2 bases and J by 4 bases, and 8 bases separated the two germline ends. Germline lookup yields CDR1 MGHDK and CDR2 SYGVNS. The CDR3 totals 14 residues. For the CDR3, the DNA is TGTGCCAGCAGTGAAGGGGCCATTAATGAAAAACTGTTTTTT. This sequence encodes CASSEGAINEKLFF.

The rearrangement uses TRBV19 and TRBJ1-1; 8 positions agree with TRBD1. The CDR3 contains 15 residues. With 6 bases clipped from V and 3 bases from J, the junction kept 9 bases outside the gene matches. Germline-derived CDR1 and CDR2 are LNHDA and SQIVND (reference sequence). The CDR3, as DNA: TGTGCCAGTAGGGGGATGGACAGGGCCCACACTGAAGCTTTCTTT. Its protein is CASRGMDRAHTEAFF.

The sample holds a few counts of this clonotype. The V and J genes are TRBV20-1 and TRBJ1-1; possibly TRBD1 for D (6 bases). Trimming cost V 1 base and J 5 bases, with 8 bases left between them. Germline values: CDR1 DFQATT, CDR2 SNEGSKA (reference sequence). The CDR3 consists of 12 residues. CDR3 residues: CSARAGATEAFF. The CDR3 DNA reads TGCAGTGCTAGAGCAGGGGCGACTGAAGCTTTCTTT.

This clonotype was seen more than once but under ten times. The genes are TRBV6-5 and TRBJ2-3; D may be TRBD2 (6 bases). With 1 base removed from V and 8 bases from J, the gap between germline ends came to 19 bases. Looked up from germline, CDR1 is MNHEY and CDR2 is SVGAGI. The CDR3 is 16 residues long. The DNA of the CDR3 is TGTGCCAGCAGTTACTTTGGAGGGACCCCCCCGGTTACGCAGTATTTT. Its protein is CASSYFGGTPPVTQYF.

The chain carries TRBV7-9 and TRBJ1-3, with 7 bases matching TRBD1. Germline trimming cut 5 bases from V and 0 bases from J; bases unmatched to any gene: 7. CDR3 size: 16 residues. Germline V CDR1 and CDR2: SEHNR, FQNEAQ (reference sequence). Written as DNA, the CDR3 is TGTGCCAGCAGCCCGACAGGGTCAATCTCTGGAAACACCATATATTTT. It translates to CASSPTGSISGNTIYF.

The chain is built from TRBV5-8 and TRBJ2-3; D not certain. The CDR3 totals 14 residues. Per germline, CDR1 SGHTS and CDR2 YDEGEE. The V and J ends lost 4 bases and 1 base respectively, with 10 bases between them. The CDR3 nucleotides read TGTGCCAGCAGCCGACCCCCGGGCACAGATACGCAGTATTTT. It specifies CASSRPPGTDTQYF.

The chain is built from TRBV29-1 and TRBJ1-2; no firm D call. Trimming took 4 bases from V and 8 from J, leaving 14 bases between them. The CDR3 has 12 residues. Per germline, CDR1 SQVTM and CDR2 ANQGSEA. Here the CDR3 DNA reads TGCAGCGTTGGGGGAGGGTCGGGCGGCTACACCTTC. Translated: CSVGGGSGGYTF.

This clonotype was recorded a few times. The CDR3 protein is CASSGVTGGLEEKLFF. Written as DNA, the CDR3 is TGTGCCAGCAGTGGGGTTACAGGGGGCCTAGAGGAAAAACTGTTTTTT. V usage is TRBV2 and J usage is TRBJ1-4; 9 bases are shared with TRBD1. The germline CDR1 and CDR2 sequences are SNHLY and FYNNEI. The CDR3 covers 16 residues. J lost 8 bases, V lost 4 bases, and 11 bases had no gene match.

The chain joins TRBV24-1 to TRBJ2-3; 14 bases agree with TRBD2. CDR3 size: 15 residues. Germline trimming cut 7 bases from V and 4 bases from J; bases unmatched to any gene: 3. The V gene's germline CDR1 is KGHDR and CDR2 SFDVKD. In DNA, the CDR3 is TGTGCCACCAGAGTGACTAGCGGGGGGGCAGATACGCAGTATTTT. It translates to CATRVTSGGADTQYF.

V is TRBV30 and J is TRBJ2-7; the D gene is possibly TRBD2 (6 bases). The CDR3 is made up of 11 amino acids. Germline-derived CDR1 and CDR2 are GTSNPN and SVGIG (reference sequence). The germline V and J ends were trimmed by 7 bases and 3 bases, with 10 bases remaining between them. This CDR3 reads CAFGGGYEQYF. In DNA form, the CDR3 reads TGTGCCTTCGGGGGAGGCTACGAGCAGTACTTC.

This clonotype was seen a handful of times. The chain employs TRBV6-1 and TRBJ2-3, with 13 bases matching TRBD2. The CDR3 sequence is 17 residues long. CDR1 and CDR2 (germline): MNHNS, SASEGT. After removal of 4 bases from V and 5 bases from J, the junction contained 9 bases not matched to a gene. The CDR3 is CASSALGTSGVVDTQYF. DNA of the CDR3: TGTGCCAGCAGTGCCCTTGGGACTAGCGGGGTGGTAGATACGCAGTATTTT.

The V gene is TRBV6-5, the J gene TRBJ2-3; 8 nucleotides match TRBD2. The CDR3 sequence is 16 residues long. Germline V gene sequence: CDR1 MNHEY, CDR2 SVGAGI. Germline trimming cut 4 bases from V and 1 base from J; bases unmatched to any gene: 7. The CDR3: CASSLVRGGGTDTQYF. DNA of the CDR3: TGTGCCAGCAGTTTAGTCCGGGGGGGCGGCACAGATACGCAGTATTTT.

The rearrangement joins TRBV6-5 to TRBJ2-7; no clear D gene. V dropped 4 bases and J dropped 6 bases, with 10 bases sitting between them. CDR1 is MNHEY and CDR2 is SVGAGI in the germline V gene. The CDR3 is made up of 12 amino acids. The DNA for the CDR3 is TGTGCCAGCAGTTCTGTTTCCCGCGAGCAGTACTTC. Its protein is CASSSVSREQYF.

The chain joins TRBV18 to TRBJ1-6, with D maybe TRBD1 (5 bases). V was pared by 3 bases and J by 10 bases, with 19 bases between. CDR3 length: 16 residues. CDR1 is KGHSH and CDR2 is LQKENI in the germline V gene. CDR3 loop: CASSPTAEGLGSPLHF. For the CDR3, the DNA is TGTGCCAGCTCACCGACAGCTGAGGGTCTGGGATCACCCCTCCACTTT.

There are a few counts of this clonotype. One end of the junction is discordant with germline, which a read error may explain. The V call is TRBV12-3 or TRBV12-4, the J call TRBJ1-2; unclear D gene. This CDR3 is 13 amino acids long. The CDR3 protein is CASSLEEGSRRSF. The CDR3 region has the DNA TGTGCCAGCAGTTTAGAGGAGGGCTCCAGGCGTTCCTTC.

DNA of the CDR3: TGTGCCAGCAGTTTAAGCGGGGGGATCCAAGAGACCCAGTACTTC. Translating gives CASSLSGGIQETQYF. The rearrangement joins TRBV12-3 or TRBV12-4 to TRBJ2-5, with 9 bases matching TRBD2. This CDR3 spans 15 amino acids. The J segment lost 1 base and the V segment lost 2 bases, leaving 2 bases of the junction unmatched.

The CDR3 DNA follows: TGCAGTGCTCCTAGGACAGGGGGTGGCTATGGCTACACCTTC. It yields the protein CSAPRTGGGYGYTF. The chain is built from TRBV20-1 and TRBJ1-2, with 10 nucleotides matching TRBD1. Germline loops: CDR1 DFQATT, CDR2 SNEGSKA (reference sequence). CDR3 length: 14 residues. V dropped 5 bases and J dropped 4; count of bases not matched to a gene: 7.

J is TRBJ2-5 and V is TRBV24-1; a weak D match, TRBD1 (6 bases). Trimming removed 9 bases at V and 0 bases at J, with 10 bases between. CDR3 length: 13 residues. The germline V gene has CDR1 KGHDR and CDR2 SFDVKD. The CDR3 DNA reads as TGTGCCACCTTGAGGGGGTACCAAGAGACCCAGTACTTC. Protein sequence: CATLRGYQETQYF.

This chain uses TRBV12-3 or TRBV12-4 with TRBJ2-3; D is ambiguous. The V end lost 1 base, the J end lost 2 bases, and 4 bases lay between the germline ends. The CDR3 covers 13 residues. CDR3 DNA: TGTGCCAGCAGTTTAGGCAACACAGATACGCAGTATTTT. Translated, it gives CASSLGNTDTQYF.

The chain has TRBV3-1 and TRBJ2-4; D not resolved. Germline values: CDR1 LGHDT, CDR2 YNNKEL (reference sequence). V gave up 3 bases and J gave up 6 bases, with 15 bases separating them. The CDR3 loop spans 15 amino acids. In nucleotides, the CDR3 is TGTGCCAGCAGCCACGATTTATCCCGCGGAAACATTCAGTACTTC. It translates to CASSHDLSRGNIQYF.

V and J are TRBV6-1 and TRBJ1-2; D is perhaps TRBD1 (5 bases). This CDR3 contains 11 residues. Germline-derived CDR1 and CDR2 are MNHNS and SASEGT. V was trimmed by 7 bases and J by 6 bases, leaving 9 bases between them. This chain's CDR3 is CASKGVDGYTF. The CDR3 DNA reads TGTGCCAGCAAAGGGGTGGATGGCTACACCTTC.

This clonotype was counted only a few times. The rearrangement uses TRBV30 and TRBJ1-1; no clear D. V lost 4 bases, J lost 0 bases, and 9 bases lay in between. Looked up from germline, CDR1 is GTSNPN and CDR2 is SVGIG (reference sequence). This CDR3 is built from 13 residues. CDR3 region: CAWMRQLNTEAFF. CDR3 DNA sequence: TGTGCCTGGATGCGGCAGTTGAACACTGAAGCTTTCTTT.

The rearrangement uses TRBV6-1 and TRBJ1-1, with D possibly matching TRBD1 (5 bases). The germline gives CDR1 MNHNS, CDR2 SASEGT. Between the trimmed V and J ends, which lost 1 base and 4 bases, there was a span of 10 bases. This CDR3 contains 14 residues. CDR3 DNA sequence: TGTGCCAGCAGTGAAGACAGGATGGGCACTGAAGCTTTCTTT. The encoded protein is CASSEDRMGTEAFF.

There are a few counts of this clonotype. The chain joins TRBV6-2 or TRBV6-3 to TRBJ1-5; D uncertain. The CDR3 spans 13 residues. The V and J ends lost 2 bases and 7 bases respectively, with 9 bases between them. Germline lookup yields CDR1 MNHEY and CDR2 SVGEGT. The CDR3 loop reads CASSYDNAQPQHF. The DNA of the CDR3 is TGTGCCAGCAGTTACGATAACGCCCAGCCCCAGCATTTT.

The rearrangement joins TRBV10-3 to TRBJ1-1; 12 nucleotides align to TRBD1. The V gene end was trimmed by 2 bases and the J gene end by 10 bases; junction bases not matched to a gene: 8. Germline V CDR1 and CDR2: ENHRY, SYGVKD. The CDR3 totals 15 residues. CDR3 loop: CAISEMGTGGRGAFF. The CDR3 coding sequence is TGTGCCATCAGTGAGATGGGGACAGGGGGCAGGGGAGCTTTCTTT.

This clonotype was seen a few times. The chain employs TRBV20-1 and TRBJ1-5; tentative D call: TRBD1 (5 bases). This CDR3 spans 16 amino acids. The germline V and J ends were trimmed by 6 bases and 0 bases, with 18 bases remaining between them. CDR1 is DFQATT, CDR2 SNEGSKA, per germline (reference sequence). This CDR3 is CSARKGQRISNQPQHF. The CDR3 DNA sequence: TGCAGTGCCCGAAAGGGGCAGCGAATTAGCAATCAGCCCCAGCATTTT.

A few counts support this clonotype. V usage is TRBV11-3 and J usage is TRBJ2-3; D unresolved. Between the trimmed V and J ends, which lost 6 bases and 3 bases, there was a span of 10 bases. This CDR3 is 13 amino acids long. Germline values: CDR1 SGHNT, CDR2 YENEEA. The CDR3 here is CASRLTTTDTQYF. CDR3 coding DNA: TGTGCCAGCAGACTAACGACGACAGATACGCAGTATTTT.

This chain connects TRBV18 to TRBJ2-6; 8 bases agree with TRBD1. Germline CDR1 is KGHSH and CDR2 is LQKENI. V trimming: 2 bases; J trimming: 0 bases; junction bases outside the gene matches: 6. The length of the CDR3 is 18 residues. This CDR3 is CASSPRTGFGSGANVLTF. Written as DNA, the CDR3 is TGTGCCAGCTCACCAAGGACAGGGTTCGGCTCTGGGGCCAACGTCCTGACTTTC.